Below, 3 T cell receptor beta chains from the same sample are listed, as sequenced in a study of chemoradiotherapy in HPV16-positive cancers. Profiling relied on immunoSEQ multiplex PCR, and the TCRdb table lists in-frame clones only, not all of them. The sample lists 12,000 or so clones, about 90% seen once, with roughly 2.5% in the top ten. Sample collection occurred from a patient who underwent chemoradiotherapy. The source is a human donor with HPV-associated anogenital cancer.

CDR3 nucleotide sequence: TGTGCCAGCAGCCGCCTGGACAGGGGTGGCAATGAGCAGTTCTTC. Protein: CASSRLDRGGNEQFF. This chain links TRBV7-6 with TRBJ2-1; 9 bases agree with TRBD1. The germline V gene has CDR1 SGHVS and CDR2 FNYEAQ. With 5 bases clipped from V and 6 bases from J, the junction kept 8 bases outside the gene matches. CDR3 length equals 15 residues. Combining the CDR3 with reference TRBV7-6 and TRBJ2-1 gives the whole variable domain GAGVSQSPRYKVTKRGQDVALRCDPISGHVSLYWYRQALGQGPEFLTYFNYEAQQDKSGLPNDRFSAERPEGSISTLTIQRTEQRDSAMYRCASSRLDRGGNEQFFGPGTRLTVL.

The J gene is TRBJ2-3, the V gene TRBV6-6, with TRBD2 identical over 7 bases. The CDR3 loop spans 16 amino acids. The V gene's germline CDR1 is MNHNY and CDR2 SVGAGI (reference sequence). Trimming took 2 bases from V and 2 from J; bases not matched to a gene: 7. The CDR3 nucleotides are TGTGCCAGCAGTTACGTGCGGCTAGCGGCCACAGATACGCAGTATTTT. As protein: CASSYVRLAATDTQYF.

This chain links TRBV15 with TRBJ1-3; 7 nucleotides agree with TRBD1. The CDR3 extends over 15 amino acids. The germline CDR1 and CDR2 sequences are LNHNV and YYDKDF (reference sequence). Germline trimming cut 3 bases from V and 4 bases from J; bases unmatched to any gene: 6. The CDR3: CATSRGGTAGNTIYF. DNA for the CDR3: TGTGCCACCAGCAGGGGTGGGACAGCAGGAAACACCATATATTTT. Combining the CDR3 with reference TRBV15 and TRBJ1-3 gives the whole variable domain DAMVIQNPRYQVTQFGKPVTLSCSQTLNHNVMYWYQQKSSQAPKLLFHYYDKDFNNEADTPDNFQSRRPNTSFCFLDIRSPGLGDTAMYLCATSRGGTAGNTIYFGEGSWLTVV.